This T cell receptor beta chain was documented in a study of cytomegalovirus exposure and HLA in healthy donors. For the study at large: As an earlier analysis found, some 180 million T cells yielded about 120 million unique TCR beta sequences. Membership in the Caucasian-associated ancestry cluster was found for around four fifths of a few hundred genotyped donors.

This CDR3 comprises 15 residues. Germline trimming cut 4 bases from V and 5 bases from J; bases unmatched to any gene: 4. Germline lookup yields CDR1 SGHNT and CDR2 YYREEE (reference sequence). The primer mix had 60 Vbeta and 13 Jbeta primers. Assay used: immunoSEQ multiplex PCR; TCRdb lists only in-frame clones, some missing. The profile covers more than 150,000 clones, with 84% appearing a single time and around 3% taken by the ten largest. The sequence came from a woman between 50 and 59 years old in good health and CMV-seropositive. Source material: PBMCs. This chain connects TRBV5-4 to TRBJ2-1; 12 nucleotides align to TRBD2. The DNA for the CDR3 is TGTGCCAGCAGCCAAACTAGCGGGGGGAACAATGAGCAGTTCTTC. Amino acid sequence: CASSQTSGGNNEQFF. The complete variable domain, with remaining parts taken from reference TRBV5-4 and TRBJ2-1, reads ETGVTQSPTHLIKTRGQQVTLRCSSQSGHNTVSWYQQALGQGPQFIFQYYREEENGRGNFPPRFSGLQFPNYSSELNVNALELDDSALYLCASSQTSGGNNEQFFGPGTRLTVL.